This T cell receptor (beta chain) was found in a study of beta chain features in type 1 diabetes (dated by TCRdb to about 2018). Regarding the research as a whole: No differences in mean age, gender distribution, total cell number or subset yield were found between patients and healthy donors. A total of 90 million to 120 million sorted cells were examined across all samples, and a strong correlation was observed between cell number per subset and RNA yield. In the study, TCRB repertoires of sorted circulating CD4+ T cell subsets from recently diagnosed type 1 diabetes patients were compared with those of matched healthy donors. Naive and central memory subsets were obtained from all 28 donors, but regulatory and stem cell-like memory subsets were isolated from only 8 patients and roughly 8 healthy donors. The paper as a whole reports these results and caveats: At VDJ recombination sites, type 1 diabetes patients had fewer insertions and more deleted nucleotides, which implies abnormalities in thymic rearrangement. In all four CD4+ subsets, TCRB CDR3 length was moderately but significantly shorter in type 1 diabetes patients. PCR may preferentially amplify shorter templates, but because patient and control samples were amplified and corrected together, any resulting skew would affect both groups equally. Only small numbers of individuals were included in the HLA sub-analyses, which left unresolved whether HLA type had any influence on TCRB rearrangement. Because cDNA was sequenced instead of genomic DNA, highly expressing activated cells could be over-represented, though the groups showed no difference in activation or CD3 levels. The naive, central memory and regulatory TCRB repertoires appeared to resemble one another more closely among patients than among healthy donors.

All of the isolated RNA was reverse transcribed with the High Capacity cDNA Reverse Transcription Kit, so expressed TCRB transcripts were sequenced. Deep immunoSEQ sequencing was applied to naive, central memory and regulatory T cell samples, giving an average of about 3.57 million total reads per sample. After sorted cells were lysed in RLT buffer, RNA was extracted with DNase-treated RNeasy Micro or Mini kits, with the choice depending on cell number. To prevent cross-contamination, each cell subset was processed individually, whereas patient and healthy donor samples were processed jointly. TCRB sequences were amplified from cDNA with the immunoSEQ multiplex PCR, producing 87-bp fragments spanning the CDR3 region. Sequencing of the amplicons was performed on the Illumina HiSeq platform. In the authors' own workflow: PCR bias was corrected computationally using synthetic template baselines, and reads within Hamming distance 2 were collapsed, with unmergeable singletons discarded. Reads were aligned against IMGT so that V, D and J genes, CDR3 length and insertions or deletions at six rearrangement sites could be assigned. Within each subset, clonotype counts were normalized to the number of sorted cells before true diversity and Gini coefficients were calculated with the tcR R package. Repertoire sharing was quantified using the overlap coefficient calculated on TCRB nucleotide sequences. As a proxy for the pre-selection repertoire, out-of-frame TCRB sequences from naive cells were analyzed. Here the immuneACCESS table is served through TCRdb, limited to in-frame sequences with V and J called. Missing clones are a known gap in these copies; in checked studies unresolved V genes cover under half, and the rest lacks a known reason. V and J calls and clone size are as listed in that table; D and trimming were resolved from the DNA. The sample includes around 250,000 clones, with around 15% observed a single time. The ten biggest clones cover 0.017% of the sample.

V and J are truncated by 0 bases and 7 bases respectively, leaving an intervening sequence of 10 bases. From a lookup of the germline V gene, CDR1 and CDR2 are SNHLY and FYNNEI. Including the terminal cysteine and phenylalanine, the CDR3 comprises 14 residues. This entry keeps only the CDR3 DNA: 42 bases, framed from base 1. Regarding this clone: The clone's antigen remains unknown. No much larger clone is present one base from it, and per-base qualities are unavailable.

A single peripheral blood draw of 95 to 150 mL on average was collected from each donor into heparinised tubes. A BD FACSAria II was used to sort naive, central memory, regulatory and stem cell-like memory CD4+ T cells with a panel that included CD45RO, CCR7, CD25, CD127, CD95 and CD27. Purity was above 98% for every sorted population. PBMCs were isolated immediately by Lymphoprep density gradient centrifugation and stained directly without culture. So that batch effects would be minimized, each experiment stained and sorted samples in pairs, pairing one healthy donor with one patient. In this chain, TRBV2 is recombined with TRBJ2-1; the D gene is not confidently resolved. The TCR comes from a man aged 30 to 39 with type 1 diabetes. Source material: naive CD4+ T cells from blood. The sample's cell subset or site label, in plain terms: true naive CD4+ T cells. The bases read TGTGCCAGCAGTGAAGCATCGCTGACTAATGAGCAGTTCTTC. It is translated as CASSEASLTNEQFF.